Included here is one T cell receptor (beta chain) sequence, with context. Antigen specificity is unknown. The source of the sample is a study of graft-versus-host responses after intestinal transplantation. The study, taken as a whole, reports: Some GvH clones appeared in ileal mucosa or blood before recipient bone marrow.

The assay was immunoSEQ multiplex PCR, and TCRdb's table has in-frame clones only and misses some. This sample has more than 90,000 clones; over 80% occur once, and the top ten carry 0.45% to 0.55%. The sequence was obtained from a human donor who received an intestinal transplant. The source was unstimulated CD8+ T cells sorted from spleen or lymph node cells, collected before intestinal transplant.

This CDR3 reads CASSVVAGGPVDEQFF. The CDR3, as DNA: TGTGCCAGCAGCGTAGTAGCGGGGGGGCCAGTGGATGAGCAGTTCTTC. This chain joins TRBV9 and TRBJ2-1; 11 bases align to TRBD2. Germline CDR1 is SGDLS and CDR2 is YYNGEE. J gave up 8 bases and V 0 bases, and 7 bases lay outside the gene matches. The CDR3 length is 16 residues.